Listed below are T cell receptor beta chains from one sample, sequenced in a study of T cell repertoires in cytomegalovirus infection. TCRdb re-analysed the reads in MiXCR, keeping a single row per CDR3 protein. The repertoire has 900,000 to 950,000 distinct CDR3 sequences, approximately 33% of them found once; the top ten carry roughly 12%. Their specific antigens are unknown. This specimen was cultured CD8+ T cells from PBMCs, taken from culture after CMV antigen stimulation. These receptors originate from a human donor in good health (CMV status not recorded). Some clones in this sample may be carry-over from other donors' samples. Both conserved end residues are part of each CDR3. The D gene is left open where the match is weak. Some rows mark clone size as missing; the rest say once, few, many or name a class of expanded clone.

D	size	V	J	CDR3	DNA
TRBD1	many	TRBV7-9	TRBJ2-3	CASSRTGSTDTQYF	TGTGCCAGCAGCCGGACAGGGAGCACAGATACGCAGTATTTT
.	.	TRBV7-9	TRBJ2-2	CASSLRADHTGELFF	TGTGCCAGCAGCTTAAGGGCGGACCACACCGGGGAGCTGTTTTTT
TRBD1	.	TRBV19	TRBJ2-1	CASSSRQGDYNEQFF	TGTGCCAGTAGTAGTCGACAGGGGGACTACAATGAGCAGTTCTTC
TRBD2	.	TRBV7-6	TRBJ2-5	CASSLKSIGGGRQKTQYF	TGTGCCAGCAGCTTAAAGTCCATCGGCGGGGGGCGGCAAAAGACCCAGTACTTC
.	few	TRBV7-3	TRBJ2-3	CASSLIEGSTDTQYF	TGTGCCAGCAGCTTAATCGAGGGGAGCACAGATACGCAGTATTTT
TRBD2	.	TRBV6-1	TRBJ2-1	CASSRGSGALEEQFF	TGTGCCAGCAGTAGAGGTAGCGGGGCCCTGGAGGAGCAGTTCTTC
TRBD1	.	TRBV27	TRBJ2-3	CETGGTDTQYF	TGTGAGACAGGGGGAACAGATACGCAGTATTTT
TRBD2	few	TRBV28	TRBJ2-5	CASSLLLAGGEETQYF	TGTGCCAGCAGTTTACTTTTAGCGGGGGGGGAGGAGACCCAGTACTTC
.	.	TRBV20-1	TRBJ2-1	CSARGGNNEQFF	TGCAGCGCGAGGGGAGGAAACAATGAGCAGTTCTTC
TRBD2	once	TRBV7-2	TRBJ2-3	CASSLKRGRPDTQYF	TGTGCCAGCAGTCTAAAGCGGGGGCGACCAGATACGCAGTATTTT
.	once	TRBV9	TRBJ2-3	CASSVEGGGATDTQYF	TGTGCCAGCAGCGTAGAGGGAGGGGGCGCGACAGATACGCAGTATTTT
.	.	TRBV2	TRBJ1-1	CASSEAQKRPLTNTEAFF	TGTGCCAGCAGTGAGGCCCAGAAACGGCCATTAACGAACACTGAAGCTTTCTTT
.	.	TRBV7-2	TRBJ2-1	CASNISGRSYNEQFF	TGTGCCAGCAACATTAGCGGCCGCTCCTACAATGAGCAGTTCTTC
TRBD1	few	TRBV27	TRBJ1-2	CASFTTGDYGYTF	TGTGCCAGCTTCACGACAGGGGACTATGGCTACACCTTC
.	.	TRBV12-3/TRBV12-4	TRBJ1-5	CASSVFHSASNQPQHF	TGTGCCAGCAGTGTTTTCCACTCGGCAAGCAATCAGCCCCAGCATTTT
.	.	TRBV4-1	TRBJ2-3	CASSQVQGRSTDTQYF	TGCGCCAGCAGCCAAGTACAGGGAAGAAGCACAGATACGCAGTATTTT
.	.	TRBV4-3	TRBJ1-1	CASSQEWSTEAFF	TGCGCCAGCAGCCAAGAATGGAGCACTGAAGCTTTCTTT
.	.	TRBV27	TRBJ1-2	CASSLNGIYGYTF	TGTGCCAGCAGTTTAAACGGGATCTATGGCTACACCTTC
.	many	TRBV7-8	TRBJ2-1	CASSTGGPGSLFVSSYNEQFF	TGTGCCAGCAGCACTGGAGGGCCAGGCTCCCTGTTTGTAAGCTCCTACAATGAGCAGTTCTTC
.	.	TRBV12-5	TRBJ1-2	CASGFYRDTLYGYTF	TGTGCTAGTGGTTTCTACCGGGACACCCTTTATGGCTACACCTTC
.	.	TRBV5-1	TRBJ2-3	CASSRVLGDTQYF	TGCGCCAGCTCCCGGGTCCTGGGAGATACGCAGTATTTT
TRBD1	few	TRBV24-1	TRBJ2-2	CATSDRTGANTGELFF	TGTGCCACCAGTGATCGGACAGGGGCGAACACCGGGGAGCTGTTTTTT
.	few	TRBV4-1	TRBJ1-2	CASSYAGYGYTF	TGCGCCAGCAGCTACGCGGGCTATGGCTACACCTTC
TRBD1	few	TRBV12-3/TRBV12-4	TRBJ1-6	CATLTGGGSPLHF	TGTGCCACCTTGACAGGGGGCGGATCACCCCTCCACTTT
TRBD1	.	TRBV7-6	TRBJ1-6	CASSFPSETGVNSPLHF	TGTGCCAGCAGCTTCCCCAGTGAGACAGGGGTGAATTCACCCCTCCACTTT
.	.	TRBV6-5	TRBJ1-3	CASSYSPGLGNTIYF	TGTGCCAGCAGTTACTCCCCAGGGCTCGGAAACACCATATATTTT
.	few	TRBV19	TRBJ2-1	CASRDPGRYVEQFF	TGTGCCAGTAGAGACCCAGGGAGGTATGTTGAGCAGTTCTTC
.	.	TRBV7-8	TRBJ1-1	CASSPHSPESFF	TGTGCCAGCAGCCCCCACAGCCCCGAATCTTTCTTT
.	few	TRBV4-1	TRBJ1-2	CASSPIGPSPYGYTF	TGCGCCAGCAGCCCAATCGGACCCAGTCCCTATGGCTACACCTTC
.	many	TRBV7-9	TRBJ1-1	CASSLAGASNTEAFF	TGTGCCAGCAGCTTAGCCGGTGCCTCGAACACTGAAGCTTTCTTT
.	few	TRBV19	TRBJ2-3	CASMGGPDTQYF	TGTGCCAGTATGGGGGGGCCAGATACGCAGTATTTT
TRBD1	.	TRBV12-5	TRBJ1-1	CASGFTTGGEGTEAFF	TGTGCTAGTGGTTTTACGACAGGGGGGGAGGGCACTGAAGCTTTCTTT
.	few	TRBV15	TRBJ1-5	CATSYTRGQPQHF	TGTGCCACCAGCTACACCCGCGGACAGCCCCAGCATTTT
.	few	TRBV5-1	TRBJ1-1	CASSLGVRTMNTEAFF	TGCGCCAGCAGCTTGGGGGTACGGACCATGAACACTGAAGCTTTCTTT
.	many	TRBV10-2	TRBJ2-1	CASRQGYNEQFF	TGCGCCAGCAGACAGGGTTACAATGAGCAGTTCTTC
.	few	TRBV2	TRBJ1-4	CAIGGRSSHEKLFF	TGTGCAATCGGCGGGCGGTCTAGCCACGAAAAACTGTTTTTT
.	.	TRBV6-2/TRBV6-3	TRBJ1-2	CAIRTNRDYGYTF	TGTGCCATCCGAACCAACAGGGACTATGGCTACACCTTC
TRBD1	few	TRBV4-1	TRBJ2-1	CASSGGDRSNNEQFF	TGCGCCAGCAGCGGCGGGGACAGGTCAAACAATGAGCAGTTCTTC
.	.	TRBV12-3/TRBV12-4	TRBJ1-1	CASSLARGGLGTEAFF	TGTGCCAGCAGTTTAGCGCGGGGAGGACTGGGCACTGAAGCTTTCTTT
TRBD2	.	TRBV7-9	TRBJ2-1	CASSLAGLAGGGSYNEQFF	TGTGCCAGCAGCTTAGCGGGGCTAGCGGGGGGCGGCTCCTACAATGAGCAGTTCTTC